The clone carrying this T cell receptor beta chain was picked up many times. This record comes from a study of T cells in Graves' hyperthyroidism and ophthalmopathy. TCR beta CDR3 sequences were amplified from RNA transcripts. During a first-round RT-PCR of the TCR CDR3, the HTBI primer set was used. One entry per CDR3 protein, called by TCRdb with MiXCR from the multiplex PCR reads. The table lists more than 150,000 distinct CDR3 sequences, about a sixth of them singletons, with around 29% in the top ten. The CDR3 sequence is 16 residues long. Per germline, CDR1 MRHNA and CDR2 SNTAGT. J gave up 0 bases and V 2 bases, and 5 bases lay outside the gene matches. Diagnostic decisions used clinical symptoms, serum thyroxine and TRAb, thyroid ultrasound and orbital computed tomography.

Input material: blood. The receptor comes from a woman aged 45-60 years with Graves' hyperthyroidism. The chain couples TRBV6-4 to TRBJ1-1; TRBD1 aligns across 8 bases. The CDR3 coding sequence is TGTGCCAGCAGTGACGGGACAGGAGAGATGAACACTGAAGCTTTCTTT. Residues: CASSDGTGEMNTEAFF.